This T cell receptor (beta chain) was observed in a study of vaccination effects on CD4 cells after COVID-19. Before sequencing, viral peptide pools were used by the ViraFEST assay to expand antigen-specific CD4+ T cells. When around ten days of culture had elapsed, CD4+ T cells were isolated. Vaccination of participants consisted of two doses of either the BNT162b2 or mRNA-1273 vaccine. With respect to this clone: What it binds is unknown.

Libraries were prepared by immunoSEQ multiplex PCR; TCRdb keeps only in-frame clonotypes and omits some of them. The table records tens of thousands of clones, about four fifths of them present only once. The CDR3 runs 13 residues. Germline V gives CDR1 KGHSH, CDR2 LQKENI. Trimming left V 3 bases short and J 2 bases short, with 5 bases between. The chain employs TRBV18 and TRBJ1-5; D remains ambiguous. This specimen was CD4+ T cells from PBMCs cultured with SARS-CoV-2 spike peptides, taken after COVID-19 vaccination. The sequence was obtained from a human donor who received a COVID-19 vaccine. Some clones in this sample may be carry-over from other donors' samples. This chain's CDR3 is CASSPDGNQPQHF. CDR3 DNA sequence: TGTGCCAGCTCACCGGATGGCAATCAGCCCCAGCATTTT.